Below are 15 T cell receptor beta chains sequenced from a single sample in a study of early T cells in non-severe SARS-CoV-2 infection (dated by TCRdb to the early 2020s). Library generation was performed with 5' RACE. The reads were generated on a NextSeq 500. TCRdb reanalyzed the raw reads on its own, using fastp at Q25 for trimming and MiXCR for clone calling, and kept in-frame beta chains. Every CDR3 protein is listed once, alongside the most common genes and DNA of its rows. The sample table holds about 69,000 distinct CDR3 sequences, of which roughly 4.6% were seen once. The top ten clonotypes cover roughly 3.9% of the sample. Sequencing used whole blood, obtained at baseline. The receptors were sampled from an adult who was a healthcare worker with PCR-confirmed SARS-CoV-2 infection or an uninfected control (not recorded which). The donor label of this sample is uncertain.

This clonotype was observed many times. V usage is TRBV11-2 and J usage is TRBJ1-6, with D unresolved. The CDR3 loop spans 12 amino acids. V was trimmed by 5 bases and J by 6 bases, leaving 5 bases between them. The germline V gene has CDR1 SGHAT and CDR2 FQNNGV. CDR3 loop: CASSEVNSPLHF. The CDR3, as DNA: TGTGCCAGCAGCGAAGTTAATTCACCCCTCCACTTT.

This clonotype was seen a handful of times. This chain's CDR3 is CASDNGDRAAYEQYF. The CDR3 DNA reads as TGTGCCAGCGATAACGGGGACAGGGCCGCCTACGAGCAGTACTTC. V is TRBV7-9 and J is TRBJ2-7; 9 positions agree with TRBD1. With V trimmed by 8 bases and J by 2 bases, 10 bases remained unmatched. CDR1 is SEHNR and CDR2 is FQNEAQ in the germline V gene (reference sequence). The CDR3 is 15 residues long.

There are a few counts of this clonotype. The V gene is TRBV12-3 or TRBV12-4, the J gene TRBJ1-1; D remains ambiguous. The V gene lost 2 bases and the J gene lost 4 bases, with 8 bases spanning the gap. This CDR3 has 13 residues. In DNA form, the CDR3 reads TGTGCCAGCAGTTTAAGAAGGTCCACTGAAGCTTTCTTT. Translating it yields CASSLRRSTEAFF.

The chain links TRBV27 to TRBJ1-1; D remains ambiguous. The CDR3 sequence is 13 residues long. Between the trimmed V and J ends, which lost 2 bases and 5 bases, there was a span of 9 bases. Germline lookup yields CDR1 MNHEY and CDR2 SMNVEV (reference sequence). The CDR3 nucleotides read TGTGCCAGCAGTTTAGGTGCCGGGACTGAAGCTTTCTTT. It specifies CASSLGAGTEAFF.

This clonotype was seen more than once but under ten times. The chain recombines TRBV14 with TRBJ2-3, with TRBD1 matching 7 bases. Germline values: CDR1 SGHDN, CDR2 FVKESK. The V gene end was trimmed by 4 bases and the J gene end by 4 bases; junction bases not matched to a gene: 5. The CDR3 spans 14 residues. CDR3 bases: TGTGCCAGCAGCCGCCGACAGGGACCAGATACGCAGTATTTT. Translation gives CASSRRQGPDTQYF.

This rearrangement joins TRBV2 to TRBJ2-7, with D tentatively TRBD1 (5 bases). From germline, CDR1 is SNHLY and CDR2 FYNNEI. The CDR3 sequence is 15 residues long. The ends were cut back, 8 bases at V and 1 base at J, with 18 bases in the middle. DNA for the CDR3: TGTGCCAGCGCAAAAAGGGGAATCGGGTCCTACGAGCAGTACTTC. Translating gives CASAKRGIGSYEQYF.

This chain uses TRBV6-5 with TRBJ2-1; 11 nucleotides align to TRBD2. The CDR3 length is 14 residues. V was clipped by 6 bases and J by 4 bases; unmatched bases: 2. CDR1 and CDR2 (germline): MNHEY, SVGAGI. The CDR3 sequence: CASRLAGAYNEQFF. CDR3 nucleotide sequence: TGTGCCAGCAGACTAGCGGGGGCTTACAATGAGCAGTTCTTC.

The gene calls are TRBV12-3 or TRBV12-4 and TRBJ2-7; TRBD2 aligns across 10 bases. CDR3 length: 15 residues. V was pared by 7 bases and J by 1 base, with 7 bases of the junction left unmatched. The CDR3 DNA sequence: TGTGCCAGCACTCGCCCTAGCGGGGGTTCCTACGAGCAGTACTTC. Residues: CASTRPSGGSYEQYF.

In its sample, this clonotype was seen many times. The CDR3 loop reads CATRVRDTQYF. The CDR3 DNA reads as TGTGCCACCCGGGTGCGGGATACGCAGTATTTT. V gene TRBV6-2 or TRBV6-3 combines with J gene TRBJ2-3; D not certain. With 10 bases removed from V and 6 bases from J, the gap between germline ends came to 11 bases. CDR3 length equals 11 residues. Germline assignment: CDR1 MNHEY and CDR2 SVGEGT.

This clonotype was observed many times. This chain joins TRBV20-1 and TRBJ2-1; D is tentatively TRBD1 or TRBD2 (6 bases each). V shed 4 bases and J shed 2 bases, with 12 bases lying between them. Looked up from germline, CDR1 is DFQATT and CDR2 is SNEGSKA (reference sequence). The CDR3 is 14 residues long. In DNA, the CDR3 is TGCAGTGCTAAGAGGGGGGCCACCTACAATGAGCAGTTCTTC. It codes for CSAKRGATYNEQFF.

This clonotype has ten or more counts. The rearrangement links TRBV4-2 to TRBJ2-7, with TRBD2 identical over 9 bases. Per germline, CDR1 LGHNA and CDR2 YNFKEQ. This CDR3 region has 16 residues. The J segment lost 5 bases and the V segment lost 0 bases, leaving 8 bases of the junction unmatched. The DNA for the CDR3 is TGTGCCAGCAGCCAAGACTCCGCGGGGGGGCTGGACGAGCAGTACTTC. It encodes CASSQDSAGGLDEQYF.

This clonotype was seen repeatedly, ten times or more. The chain links TRBV5-1 to TRBJ2-3; a weak D match, TRBD2 (5 bases). Germline V gives CDR1 SGHRS, CDR2 YFSETQ. The CDR3 extends over 14 amino acids. V was trimmed by 4 bases and J by 2 bases, leaving 11 bases between them. The CDR3 here is CASSHGLITDTQYF. CDR3 DNA: TGCGCCAGCAGCCACGGACTGATCACAGATACGCAGTATTTT.

On this clonotype: A much larger clone lies one base from this, so it may be a read error. This sequence joins TRBV19 and TRBJ2-1, with D tentatively TRBD2 (5 bases). Per the germline V gene, CDR1 is LNHDA and CDR2 is SQIVND (reference sequence). This CDR3 is built from 14 residues. This chain's CDR3 is CAGSILGPNGEQFF. The DNA of the CDR3 is TGTGCCGGTAGTATACTAGGCCCCAATGGTGAGCAGTTCTTC.

Ten or more counts support this clonotype. The genes are TRBV7-9 and TRBJ2-7; D assignment may be TRBD1 or TRBD2 (5 bases each). This CDR3 contains 13 residues. Germline V gene sequence: CDR1 SEHNR, CDR2 FQNEAQ (reference sequence). The germline V and J ends were trimmed by 4 bases and 5 bases, with 12 bases remaining between them. This chain's CDR3 is CASSWGSRNEQYF. For the CDR3, the DNA is TGTGCCAGCAGCTGGGGGAGTCGGAACGAGCAGTACTTC.

This clonotype was detected ten times or more. The chain joins TRBV13 to TRBJ1-1; maybe TRBD1 (5 bases). This CDR3 region has 15 residues. CDR1 is PRHDT and CDR2 is FYEKMQ in the germline V gene (reference sequence). V was clipped by 2 bases and J by 5 bases, with 15 bases between them. The CDR3 bases are TGTGCCAGCAGCTTATATGGCACGGGGGGGACTGAAGCTTTCTTT. It specifies CASSLYGTGGTEAFF.